This TCR beta chain was recorded in a study of blood T cell repertoires in COVID-19. Overall study context: The study drew acute and convalescent COVID-19 samples from the United States, Italy and Spain. Nucleic acid was either cDNA or gDNA, and it came from T cells, B-cell-depleted T cells, or PBMCs.

Germline V gene data show CDR1 as SGHRS and CDR2 as YFSETQ. Unmatched junction bases numbered 4, after V lost 0 bases and J lost 6 bases. The CDR3 sequence is 14 residues long. Per the authors' pipeline: Counts of nucleated cells, estimated from reference gene primer amplification, were obtained. Data came from immunoSEQ multiplex PCR; TCRdb stores just in-frame clones and leaves some out. V, J and clone size were drawn from that table, and D and trimming were deduced from the DNA. The repertoire holds more than 150,000 clones, with 65% to 90% as singletons. This clonotype was obtained from a woman in her fifties or sixties with acute or convalescent COVID-19. The chain links TRBV5-1 to TRBJ2-7; TRBD2 matches at 9 bases. Sequenced sample: peripheral blood. The CDR3 DNA follows: TGCGCCAGCAGCTTGGGGACTAGCGCATTCGAGCAGTACTTC. Amino acids: CASSLGTSAFEQYF.